A single TCR beta chain is shown here with its context. This sample is part of a study of blood T cell repertoires in COVID-19. Study summary: Whether acute or convalescent, the COVID-19 samples came from the United States, Italy and Spain. Sources were T cells, B-cell-depleted T cells, or PBMCs; the material itself was cDNA or gDNA.

Per the original methods: Cell counts per sample came from amplifying reference gene primers. Assay: immunoSEQ multiplex PCR; the TCRdb copy retains only in-frame clones and omits some. The V and J calls and clone size were taken over from that table, and D and trimming were inferred from the DNA. The sample records about 270,000 clones, around 85% being singletons. The CDR3 runs 14 residues. Between the trimmed V and J ends, which lost 4 bases and 8 bases, there was a span of 14 bases. Germline-derived CDR1 and CDR2 are MNHEY and SVGAGI. The receptor was derived from a human donor with COVID-19, enrolled during active disease. The donor label of this sample is uncertain. The J gene is TRBJ1-4, the V gene TRBV6-5; possibly TRBD1 for D (6 bases). Sequencing was performed on peripheral blood. Here the CDR3 DNA reads TGTGCCAGCAGTTTTCACAGGGCCGGCGAAAAACTGTTTTTT. As protein: CASSFHRAGEKLFF.